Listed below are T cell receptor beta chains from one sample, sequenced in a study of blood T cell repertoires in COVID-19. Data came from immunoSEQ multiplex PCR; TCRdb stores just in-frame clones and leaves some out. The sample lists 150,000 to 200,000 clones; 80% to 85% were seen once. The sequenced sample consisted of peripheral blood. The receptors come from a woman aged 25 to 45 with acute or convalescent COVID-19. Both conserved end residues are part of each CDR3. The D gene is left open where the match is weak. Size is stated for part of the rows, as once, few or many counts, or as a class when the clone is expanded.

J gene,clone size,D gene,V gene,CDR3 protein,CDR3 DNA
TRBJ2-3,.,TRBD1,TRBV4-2,CASSQVALTGQGIGSTDTQYF,TGTGCCAGCAGCCAAGTAGCGCTGACCGGACAGGGTATTGGGAGCACAGATACGCAGTATTTT
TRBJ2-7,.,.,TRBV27,CASSYGPPGSAYEQYF,TGTGCCAGCAGTTATGGCCCCCCCGGGAGTGCCTACGAGCAGTACTTC
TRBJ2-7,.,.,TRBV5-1,CASSLTLQGFEQYF,TGCGCCAGCAGCTTAACGCTTCAGGGTTTCGAGCAGTACTTC
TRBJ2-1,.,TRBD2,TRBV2,CASSEFASGRSAFF,TGTGCCAGCAGTGAGTTCGCTAGCGGGAGGTCTGCGTTCTTC
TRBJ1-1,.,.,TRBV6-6,CASSYPVGGRTEAFF,TGTGCCAGCAGTTACCCAGTAGGAGGGCGGACTGAAGCTTTCTTT
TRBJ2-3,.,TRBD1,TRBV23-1,CASSQSSTDRRHRGTDTQYF,TGCGCCAGCAGTCAATCGAGTACGGACAGGCGACATAGGGGCACAGATACGCAGTATTTT
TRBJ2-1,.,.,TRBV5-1,CASSLDLANYNEQFF,TGCGCCAGCAGCTTGGATCTAGCGAACTACAATGAGCAGTTCTTC
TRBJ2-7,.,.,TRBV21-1,CASSKAGGLAVSYEQYF,TGTGCCAGCAGCAAAGCCGGAGGACTAGCGGTCTCCTACGAGCAGTACTTC
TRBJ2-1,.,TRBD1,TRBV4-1,CASSQVDRGTPEQFF,TGCGCCAGCAGCCAAGTTGACAGGGGAACCCCTGAGCAGTTCTTC
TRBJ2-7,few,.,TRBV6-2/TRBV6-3,CASSYERGTIFEQYF,TGTGCCAGCAGTTATGAGAGGGGGACCATTTTCGAGCAGTACTTC
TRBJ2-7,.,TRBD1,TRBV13,CASRSRTGASYEQYF,TGTGCCAGCAGGTCTCGGACAGGGGCATCGTACGAGCAGTACTTC
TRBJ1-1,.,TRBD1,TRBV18,CASSHSDRVYTEAFF,TGTGCCAGCTCACACTCGGACAGGGTGTACACTGAAGCTTTCTTT
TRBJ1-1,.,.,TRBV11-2,CASSLSAGNTEAFF,TGTGCCAGCAGCCTTTCTGCCGGGAACACTGAAGCTTTCTTT
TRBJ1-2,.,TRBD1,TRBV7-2,CASSQNLGQGFDGYTF,TGTGCCAGCTCCCAAAACCTGGGACAGGGGTTCGACGGCTACACCTTC
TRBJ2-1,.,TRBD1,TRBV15,CATSPWDSYNEQFF,TGTGCCACCAGCCCTTGGGACAGCTACAATGAGCAGTTCTTC
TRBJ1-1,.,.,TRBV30,CAWSPLLGGNTEAFF,TGTGCCTGGAGTCCCCTGTTGGGGGGGAACACTGAAGCTTTCTTT
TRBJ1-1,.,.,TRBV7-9,CASPPDGLVGRTEAFF,TGTGCCAGCCCCCCGGACGGACTCGTAGGGCGAACTGAAGCTTTCTTT
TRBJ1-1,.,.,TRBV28,CASSYGLNTEAFF,TGTGCCAGCAGTTATGGCCTGAACACTGAAGCTTTCTTT
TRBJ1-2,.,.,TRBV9,CASSVNFNYGYTF,TGTGCCAGCAGCGTCAACTTTAACTATGGCTACACCTTC
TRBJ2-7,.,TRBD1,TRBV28,CASSPPGQGSLGSYEQYF,TGTGCCAGCAGTCCACCGGGACAGGGGTCACTCGGGTCCTACGAGCAGTACTTC
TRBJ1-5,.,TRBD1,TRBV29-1,CSVRTGGVNQPQHF,TGCAGCGTGAGGACAGGGGGGGTCAATCAGCCCCAGCATTTT
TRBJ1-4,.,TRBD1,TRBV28,CASSGGVGTGVNEKLFF,TGTGCCAGCAGTGGCGGGGTAGGGACAGGAGTTAATGAAAAACTGTTTTTT
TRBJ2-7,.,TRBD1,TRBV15,CATSLTGGASYEQYF,TGTGCCACCAGCTTGACAGGGGGCGCGAGCTACGAGCAGTACTTC
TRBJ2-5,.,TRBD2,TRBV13,CASSFSGRQETQYF,TGTGCCAGCAGCTTTAGCGGGCGCCAAGAGACCCAGTACTTC
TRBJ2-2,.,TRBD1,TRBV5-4,CASRQDRGQNTGELFF,TGTGCCAGCAGACAGGACAGGGGACAAAACACCGGGGAGCTGTTTTTT
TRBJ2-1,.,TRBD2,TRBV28,CASSFLAGYNEQFF,TGTGCCAGCAGTTTCCTAGCGGGGTACAATGAGCAGTTCTTC
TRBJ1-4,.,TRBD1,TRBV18,CASSPKTGQQEKLFF,TGTGCCAGCTCACCAAAAACGGGACAGCAAGAAAAACTGTTTTTT
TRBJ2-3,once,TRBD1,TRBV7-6,CASSQGQGDLTDTQYF,TGTGCCAGCAGCCAAGGACAGGGGGATCTCACAGATACGCAGTATTTT
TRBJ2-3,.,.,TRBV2,CASRARDFSTDTQYF,TGTGCCAGCAGGGCCAGGGACTTCAGCACAGATACGCAGTATTTT
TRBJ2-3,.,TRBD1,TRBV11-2,CASSGRDRGRAGTDTQYF,TGTGCCAGCAGCGGCCGGGACAGGGGGCGTGCGGGTACAGATACGCAGTATTTT
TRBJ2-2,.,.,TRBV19,CASGGAWDTGELFF,TGTGCCAGTGGGGGGGCTTGGGACACCGGGGAGCTGTTTTTT
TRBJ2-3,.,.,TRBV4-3,CASSQDISTDTQYF,TGCGCCAGCAGCCAAGATATTAGCACAGATACGCAGTATTTT
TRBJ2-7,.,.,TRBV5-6,CASSLDGRAEQYF,TGTGCCAGCAGCTTGGATGGCAGGGCCGAGCAGTACTTC
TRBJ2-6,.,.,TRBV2,CASIADSPSGANVLTF,TGTGCCAGCATTGCCGACAGTCCCTCTGGGGCCAACGTCCTGACTTTC
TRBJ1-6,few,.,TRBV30,CAWGYRGAYNSPLHF,TGTGCCTGGGGGTACCGCGGGGCATATAATTCACCCCTCCACTTT
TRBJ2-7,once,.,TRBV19,CASSIRGAEQYF,TGTGCCAGTAGTATACGCGGGGCCGAGCAGTACTTC
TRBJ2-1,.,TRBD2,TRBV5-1,CASSFGLAGRRGDEQFF,TGCGCCAGCAGCTTCGGACTAGCGGGCCGGAGGGGGGATGAGCAGTTCTTC
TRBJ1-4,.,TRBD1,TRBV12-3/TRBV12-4,CASSYTGGEKLFF,TGTGCCAGCAGCTATACAGGGGGTGAAAAACTGTTTTTT
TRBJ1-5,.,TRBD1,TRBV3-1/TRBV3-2,CASSQSRTGYQPQHF,TGTGCCAGCAGCCAATCAAGGACAGGGTATCAGCCCCAGCATTTT
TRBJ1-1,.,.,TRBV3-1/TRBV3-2,CASSQGQGCFAFF,TGTGCCAGCAGCCAAGGCCAGGGTTGTTTTGCTTTCTTT
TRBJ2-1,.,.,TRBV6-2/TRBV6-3,CASSYIRDNEQFF,TGTGCCAGCAGTTATATCCGGGACAATGAGCAGTTCTTC
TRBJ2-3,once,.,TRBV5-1,CASSLLGGADTQYF,TGCGCCAGCAGCTTATTAGGGGGGGCAGATACGCAGTATTTT